The rows below give T cell receptor beta chains drawn from one sample of a study of blood T cell repertoires in COVID-19. TCRdb keeps only in-frame clones here, not all; method: immunoSEQ multiplex PCR. The sample consists of about 210,000 clones, roughly 87% of them appearing once. Material: PBMCs or T cells enriched from blood (not recorded which). The receptor source for this set is a young man with acute COVID-19. Each CDR3 is given with its conserved first and last residue. Each record gives: CDR3 length, J gene, V gene, D gene, clone size, CDR3 protein, CDR3 DNA. D genes are given only for firm matches. Size tells how often a clone was seen (once, few, many) or the class of an expanded clone, and some rows leave it out.

14 TRBJ1-1 TRBV7-9 - - CASTLGGVNTEAFF TGTGCCAGCACCCTAGGGGGGGTGAACACTGAAGCTTTCTTT
13 TRBJ2-7 TRBV7-6 - - CASTGDRPYEQYF TGTGCCAGCACCGGAGACAGGCCCTACGAGCAGTACTTC
15 TRBJ2-1 TRBV5-5 TRBD2 - CASSLVSGGYNEQFF TGTGCCAGCAGCTTGGTATCGGGAGGGTACAATGAGCAGTTCTTC
15 TRBJ1-3 TRBV15 - - CATSREGGSGNTIYF TGTGCCACCAGCAGAGAAGGGGGCTCTGGAAACACCATATATTTT
15 TRBJ2-7 TRBV30 TRBD2 once CAWRHTSGRQHEQYF TGTGCCTGGAGACATACTAGCGGGAGGCAGCACGAGCAGTACTTC
18 TRBJ2-3 TRBV11-2 - - CASSLSGLRVAGTDTQYF TGTGCCAGCAGCTTAAGCGGGCTGCGTGTCGCCGGCACAGATACGCAGTATTTT
17 TRBJ2-1 TRBV7-2 TRBD2 - CASSTRLAGVFYNEQFF TGTGCCAGCAGCACCAGACTAGCGGGAGTATTCTACAATGAGCAGTTCTTC
16 TRBJ2-1 TRBV3-1/TRBV3-2 TRBD2 - CASSQDGGLAGDEQFF TGTGCCAGCAGCCAAGATGGAGGACTAGCGGGAGATGAGCAGTTCTTC
15 TRBJ1-4 TRBV21-1 - - CASSEVSPVNEKLFF TGTGCCAGCAGTGAGGTCTCACCAGTTAATGAAAAACTGTTTTTT
15 TRBJ1-2 TRBV12-5 - - CASGLGQANNYGYTF TGTGCTAGTGGTTTGGGACAGGCAAATAACTATGGCTACACCTTC
17 TRBJ2-1 TRBV30 TRBD2 - CAWIQPGLAGLYNEQFF TGTGCCTGGATCCAACCGGGACTAGCGGGATTGTACAATGAGCAGTTCTTC
17 TRBJ2-1 TRBV2 - few CASSEDLTGELYNEQFF TGTGCCAGCAGTGAAGATCTAACGGGAGAACTCTACAATGAGCAGTTCTTC
11 TRBJ2-7 TRBV5-6 - - CASSRSYEQYF TGTGCCAGCAGCCGCTCCTACGAGCAGTACTTC
15 TRBJ2-3 TRBV19 - - CASSISARGPDTQYF TGTGCCAGTAGTATAAGCGCTCGGGGTCCAGATACGCAGTATTTT
17 TRBJ2-7 TRBV2 TRBD2 - CASSELTSGPPLRGQYF TGTGCCAGCAGTGAATTGACTAGCGGGCCGCCCCTACGGGGGCAGTACTTC
13 TRBJ1-5 TRBV7-6 - - CASSLGGSQPQHF TGTGCCAGCAGCCTGGGGGGGAGTCAGCCCCAGCATTTT
14 TRBJ2-3 TRBV11-3 TRBD1 - CASSPRQGADTQYF TGTGCCAGCAGCCCACGACAGGGGGCGGATACGCAGTATTTT
14 TRBJ1-4 TRBV18 - few CASSLTGINEKLFF TGTGCCAGCTCACTTACAGGGATTAATGAAAAACTGTTTTTT
16 TRBJ2-1 TRBV19 - - CASTLRGASGWNEQFF TGTGCCAGTACCCTTAGGGGGGCTAGCGGATGGAATGAGCAGTTCTTC
12 TRBJ1-1 TRBV11-2 - - CASSSPEAEAFF TGTGCCAGCAGCTCCCCCGAGGCGGAAGCTTTCTTT
18 TRBJ2-1 TRBV4-3 TRBD1 once CASSLESPDRGQYNEQFF TGCGCCAGCAGCCTAGAATCACCAGACAGGGGGCAGTACAATGAGCAGTTCTTC
15 TRBJ2-5 TRBV3-1/TRBV3-2 TRBD2 - CASSPLAGGGETQYF TGTGCCAGCAGCCCCCTAGCGGGAGGTGGGGAGACCCAGTACTTC
16 TRBJ1-1 TRBV7-8 TRBD1 - CASSTGQGGLGTEAFF TGTGCCAGCAGTACTGGACAGGGGGGGCTAGGCACTGAAGCTTTCTTT
15 TRBJ2-7 TRBV27 TRBD1 - CASRAYPGQGNEQYF TGTGCCAGCAGGGCCTACCCGGGACAGGGTAACGAGCAGTACTTC
18 TRBJ1-5 TRBV19 - - CASTPSGGGMGYNQPQHF TGTGCCAGTACCCCGAGTGGGGGGGGCATGGGGTACAATCAGCCCCAGCATTTT
16 TRBJ2-7 TRBV5-6 TRBD2 - CASESRSSGSSYEQYF TGTGCCAGCGAAAGCCGATCTAGCGGTAGCTCCTACGAGCAGTACTTC
15 TRBJ2-3 TRBV11-2 - - CASSSAPTGTDTQYF TGTGCCAGCAGCTCTGCGCCGACAGGTACAGATACGCAGTATTTT
11 TRBJ2-1 TRBV2 TRBD1 - CASDRDREQFF TGTGCCAGCGACAGGGACCGCGAGCAGTTCTTC
11 TRBJ2-1 TRBV10-3 - - CAARARDEQFF TGTGCCGCCCGTGCCAGGGATGAGCAGTTCTTC
19 TRBJ1-1 TRBV4-1 - - CASSLNPRAPNPMNTEAFF TGCGCCAGCAGCCTAAATCCGCGGGCCCCTAATCCGATGAACACTGAAGCTTTCTTT
13 TRBJ2-7 TRBV6-1 - few CASSEELNYEQYF TGTGCCAGCAGTGAAGAACTCAACTACGAGCAGTACTTC
17 TRBJ1-5 TRBV5-1 - - CASSPTPTGTPPQPQHF TGCGCCAGCAGCCCGACCCCGACAGGAACTCCTCCCCAGCCCCAGCATTTT
13 TRBJ1-1 TRBV6-5 - few CASSYELSTEAFF TGTGCCAGCAGTTATGAGTTGAGCACTGAAGCTTTCTTT
16 TRBJ2-3 TRBV11-2 TRBD2 - CATHNLAGFPTDTQYF TGTGCCACCCATAACCTAGCGGGATTCCCCACAGATACGCAGTATTTT
18 TRBJ2-2 TRBV4-3 - - CASSQDGQAGLNTGELFF TGCGCCAGCAGCCAAGATGGGCAGGCCGGACTCAACACCGGGGAGCTGTTTTTT
11 TRBJ1-2 TRBV29-1 - - CSVPTGRGYTF TGCAGCGTTCCTACAGGCCGGGGCTACACCTTC
17 TRBJ2-1 TRBV6-2/TRBV6-3 TRBD2 - CASSQDPGVAGANEQFF TGTGCCAGCAGTCAAGACCCCGGGGTAGCGGGAGCTAATGAGCAGTTCTTC
17 TRBJ1-5 TRBV27 - once CASSSLDLGASNQPQHF TGTGCCAGCAGCTCCCTGGACTTGGGTGCGAGCAATCAGCCCCAGCATTTT
15 TRBJ2-1 TRBV6-5 TRBD2 - CASSYGAAGRNEQFF TGTGCCAGCAGTTACGGGGCAGCCGGGAGGAATGAGCAGTTCTTC
15 TRBJ2-1 TRBV28 TRBD2 - CASSLSSGHSNEQFF TGTGCCAGCAGTTTGAGTAGCGGGCACAGCAATGAGCAGTTCTTC
16 TRBJ2-7 TRBV2 - - CASSKQGTEDMYEQYF TGTGCCAGCAGTAAACAGGGTACCGAGGATATGTACGAGCAGTACTTC
15 TRBJ2-7 TRBV6-5 - many CASTKDRRSSYEQYF TGTGCCAGCACGAAAGACAGACGATCTTCCTACGAGCAGTACTTC
15 TRBJ1-2 TRBV29-1 - - CSVGFAVGTYYGYTF TGCAGCGTTGGTTTTGCAGTGGGGACATACTATGGCTACACCTTC
13 TRBJ1-1 TRBV5-4 - - CASSQTKQGRTFF TGTGCCAGCAGCCAAACCAAACAGGGACGGACTTTCTTT
15 TRBJ2-7 TRBV11-2 TRBD2 - CASSLAGLAAYEQYF TGTGCCAGCAGCTTAGCGGGGCTAGCGGCCTACGAGCAGTACTTC
16 TRBJ2-3 TRBV29-1 - - CSVPTLSRDTADTQYF TGCAGCGTTCCCACCCTCAGCCGGGACACAGCAGATACGCAGTATTTT
15 TRBJ2-5 TRBV11-3 TRBD2 - CASSPRLAGQETQYF TGTGCCAGCAGCCCTAGACTAGCGGGGCAAGAGACCCAGTACTTC
20 TRBJ2-2 TRBV28 TRBD1 - CASSPWSGTGGSSATGELFF TGTGCCAGCAGTCCATGGTCCGGGACAGGGGGCTCGAGTGCCACCGGGGAGCTGTTTTTT
13 TRBJ2-3 TRBV15 - - CATSRDTGNTQYF TGTGCCACCAGCAGAGATACGGGGAATACGCAGTATTTT
10 TRBJ2-5 TRBV29-1 - - CSVGGDHHYF TGCAGCGTTGGGGGGGACCACCATTACTTC
15 TRBJ1-5 TRBV9 - - CASSPEGQNYQPQHF TGTGCCAGCAGCCCTGAAGGACAGAATTATCAGCCCCAGCATTTT